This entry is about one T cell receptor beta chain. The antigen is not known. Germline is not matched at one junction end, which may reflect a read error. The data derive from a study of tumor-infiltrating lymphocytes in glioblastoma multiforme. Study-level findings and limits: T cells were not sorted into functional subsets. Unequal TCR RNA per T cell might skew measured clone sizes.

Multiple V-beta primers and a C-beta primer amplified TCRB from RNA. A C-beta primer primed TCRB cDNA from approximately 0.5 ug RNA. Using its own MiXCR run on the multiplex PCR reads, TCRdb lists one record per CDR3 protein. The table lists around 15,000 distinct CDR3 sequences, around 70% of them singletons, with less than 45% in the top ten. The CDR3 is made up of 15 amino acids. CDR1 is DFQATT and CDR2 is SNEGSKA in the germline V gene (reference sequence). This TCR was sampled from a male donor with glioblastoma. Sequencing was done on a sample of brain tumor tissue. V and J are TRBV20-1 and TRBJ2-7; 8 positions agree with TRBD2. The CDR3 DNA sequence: TGCATTGCTAGAGGGCTAGCGGGTGGGTTGTACGAGCTGTACTTC. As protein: CIARGLAGGLYELYF.